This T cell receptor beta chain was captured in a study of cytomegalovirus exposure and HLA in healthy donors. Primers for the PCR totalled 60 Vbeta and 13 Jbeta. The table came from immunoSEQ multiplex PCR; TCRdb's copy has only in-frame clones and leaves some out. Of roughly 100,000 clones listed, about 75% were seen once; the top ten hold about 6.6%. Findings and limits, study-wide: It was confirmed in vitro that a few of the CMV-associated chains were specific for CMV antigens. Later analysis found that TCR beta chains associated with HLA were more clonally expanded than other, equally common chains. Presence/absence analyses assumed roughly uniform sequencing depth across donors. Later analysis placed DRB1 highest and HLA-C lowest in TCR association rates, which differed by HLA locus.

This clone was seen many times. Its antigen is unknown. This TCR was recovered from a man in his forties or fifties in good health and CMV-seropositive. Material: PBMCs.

CDR3 in amino acids: CASTASGIYEQYF. CDR3 sequence (DNA): TGTGCCAGCACAGCTAGCGGGATCTACGAGCAGTACTTC. J is TRBJ2-7 and V is TRBV7-9, with 9 nucleotides matching TRBD2. Looked up from germline, CDR1 is SEHNR and CDR2 is FQNEAQ (reference sequence). Trimming at V came to 7 bases and at J to 3 bases, leaving 4 bases not matched to a gene. CDR3 length: 13 amino acids.